These 30 T cell receptor beta chains originate from one sample sequenced in a study of Ad26.COV2.S vaccination and SARS-CoV-2 variants. The treatment here: 15 to 20 received Ad26.COV2.S at low or high dose, single or two shots; about 5 received placebo; per-sample allocation not given. Day 63 following the first vaccine or placebo injection was when the samples were taken. The protocol was immunoSEQ multiplex PCR, while the TCRdb copy is restricted to in-frame clones and leaves out a portion. The repertoire holds under 500,000 clones, with about 92% as singletons. This specimen consisted of peripheral blood, obtained in a trial of Ad26.COV2.S vaccine versus placebo. Receptors originate from a person between 18 and 65 years old who received the Ad26.COV2.S COVID-19 vaccine or a placebo.

This chain uses TRBV10-2 with TRBJ2-1, with 8 bases matching TRBD2. This CDR3 region has 15 residues. Unmatched junction bases numbered 3, after V lost 3 bases and J lost 2 bases. Germline V gives CDR1 WSHSY, CDR2 SAAADI. For the CDR3, the DNA is TGCGCCAGCAGTGACACTAGCGGTCCCTACAATGAGCAGTTCTTC. This gives the protein CASSDTSGPYNEQFF.

This rearrangement joins TRBV6-6 to TRBJ1-1; D is possibly TRBD1 (6 bases). In germline, CDR1 is MNHNY, CDR2 SVGAGI (reference sequence). The CDR3 runs to 17 residues. V lost 5 bases to trimming and J lost 2 bases, with 21 bases between them. The CDR3 region has the DNA TGTGCCAGCAGTCTAAGGAGTTCACAGGGTTATAACACTGAAGCTTTCTTT. The encoded protein is CASSLRSSQGYNTEAFF.

This chain links TRBV5-4 with TRBJ1-1; D is perhaps TRBD1 (5 bases). Germline V lookup: CDR1 SGHNT, CDR2 YYREEE (reference sequence). This CDR3 region has 16 residues. V was trimmed by 4 bases and J by 5 bases, leaving 21 bases between them. The CDR3 DNA reads TGTGCCAGCAGCCCCTCCAGAAAGGGGTTAGGTACTGAAGCTTTCTTT. The encoded protein is CASSPSRKGLGTEAFF.

CDR3 sequence: CASSVKAPGADTQYF. In DNA, the CDR3 is TGTGCCAGCAGCGTAAAGGCGCCAGGGGCAGATACGCAGTATTTT. J is TRBJ2-3 and V is TRBV9; tentatively, D is TRBD1 (6 bases). The germline V gene encodes CDR1 SGDLS and CDR2 YYNGEE. CDR3 length: 15 residues. V was trimmed by 1 base and J by 4 bases, leaving 13 bases between them.

The chain is built from TRBV10-2 and TRBJ1-2; unclear D gene. Trimming shortened V by 3 bases and J by 4 bases, and 12 bases separated the two germline ends. This CDR3 spans 14 amino acids. CDR1 is WSHSY and CDR2 is SAAADI in the germline V gene. The CDR3 nucleotides read TGCGCCAGCAGTGAACCAGGCGGACTCTATGGCTACACCTTC. This encodes CASSEPGGLYGYTF.

The gene calls are TRBV21-1 and TRBJ1-3; the table names TRBD1, a call not compared with the DNA. TRBV21-1 is a listed pseudogene. The CDR3 loop spans 18 amino acids. The CDR3 spells CASSMGLTGGFSGNTIYF. CDR3 DNA sequence: TGTGCCAGCAGCATGGGGTTGACAGGGGGATTCTCTGGAAACACCATATATTTT.

The V call is TRBV4-1, the J call TRBJ2-7; 14 bases fit TRBD2. Per germline, CDR1 MGHRA and CDR2 YSYEKL. Unmatched junction bases numbered 7, after V lost 3 bases and J lost 6 bases. The CDR3 is made up of 16 amino acids. This CDR3 reads CASSQVTSGGAGEQYF. CDR3 in DNA: TGCGCCAGCAGCCAGGTGACTAGCGGGGGGGCCGGCGAGCAGTACTTC.

The V call is TRBV6-5, the J call TRBJ2-2; D unclear. Trimming shortened V by 2 bases and J by 6 bases, and 7 bases separated the two germline ends. Germline loops: CDR1 MNHEY, CDR2 SVGAGI. The CDR3 runs to 13 residues. The CDR3 DNA follows: TGTGCCAGCAGTTACGTGGGATCCGGGGAGCTGTTTTTT. Translated, it gives CASSYVGSGELFF.

The chain has TRBV7-9 and TRBJ1-1; no clear D gene. This CDR3 spans 15 amino acids. The germline V and J ends were trimmed by 4 bases and 1 base, with 13 bases remaining between them. Germline V gene data show CDR1 as SEHNR and CDR2 as FQNEAQ (reference sequence). CDR3 sequence (DNA): TGTGCCAGCAGCTCCCCGGGGAAGAGGAACACTGAAGCTTTCTTT. Translation gives CASSSPGKRNTEAFF.

V and J are TRBV10-3 and TRBJ2-1; 11 nucleotides line up with TRBD2. CDR3 length: 14 amino acids. V dropped 7 bases and J dropped 6; count of bases not matched to a gene: 5. In germline, CDR1 is ENHRY, CDR2 SYGVKD. CDR3 coding DNA: TGTGCCATCAATAGCGGGGGGGCCATCAATGAGCAGTTCTTC. This gives the protein CAINSGGAINEQFF.

This chain joins TRBV28 and TRBJ2-7, with TRBD1 matching 7 bases. The CDR3 runs to 14 residues. Unmatched junction bases numbered 8, after V lost 6 bases and J lost 3 bases. Germline values: CDR1 MDHEN, CDR2 SYDVKM. The CDR3 DNA follows: TGTGCCAGCAGGGAGACAGGGATACTCTACGAGCAGTACTTC. It is translated as CASRETGILYEQYF.

The chain carries TRBV3-1 (or the pseudogene TRBV3-2) and TRBJ1-4; TRBD1 is a possible D gene (6 bases). The V end lost 4 bases, the J end lost 3 bases, and 15 bases lay between the germline ends. This CDR3 is 16 amino acids long. CDR1 is LGHDT, CDR2 YNNKEL, per germline (reference sequence). The CDR3 sequence: CASSRPWGRANEKLFF. The CDR3 DNA reads TGTGCCAGCAGCCGCCCTTGGGGGCGAGCTAATGAAAAACTGTTTTTT.

CDR3 loop: CASSSQQGTEQYF. The CDR3, as DNA: TGTGCCAGCAGCTCCCAACAGGGAACCGAGCAGTACTTC. The chain recombines TRBV7-2 with TRBJ2-7; D perhaps matches TRBD1 (6 bases). V lost 4 bases and J 6 bases, leaving 13 bases between the germline ends. The CDR3 spans 13 residues. Germline lookup yields CDR1 SGHTA and CDR2 FQGNSA.

V usage is TRBV7-6 and J usage is TRBJ2-4, with 8 bases identical to TRBD1. Losses at the gene ends were 5 bases for V and 9 bases for J; bases not matched to a gene: 6. CDR1 and CDR2 from the germline V gene are SGHVS and FNYEAQ. CDR3 length equals 13 residues. CDR3 nucleotides: TGTGCCAGCAGCCCGGCTGACAGGGGCATTCAGTACTTC. Encoded protein: CASSPADRGIQYF.

The genes are TRBV11-2 and TRBJ2-3; 7 positions agree with TRBD2. There are 16 residues in the CDR3. Trimming at V came to 5 bases and at J to 5 bases, leaving 13 bases not matched to a gene. Germline V gives CDR1 SGHAT, CDR2 FQNNGV. The CDR3 sequence is CASSATWTRRGDTQYF. The CDR3 nucleotides read TGTGCCAGCAGCGCGACTTGGACTAGGCGGGGAGATACGCAGTATTTT.

The chain is built from TRBV7-9 and TRBJ1-3; possibly TRBD1 for D (6 bases). V was trimmed by 1 base and J by 4 bases, leaving 14 bases between them. This CDR3 has 16 amino acids. Germline CDR1 and CDR2: SEHNR and FQNEAQ (reference sequence). As DNA, the CDR3 is TGTGCCAGCAGCTTAGTCGACAGGACGTTGGGAAACACCATATATTTT. This translates into CASSLVDRTLGNTIYF.

The V gene is TRBV4-3, the J gene TRBJ2-1; 8 bases match TRBD2. The ends lost 0 bases at V and 1 base at J; junction bases unmatched: 5. The CDR3 spans 17 residues. In germline, CDR1 is LGHNA, CDR2 YSLEER. This CDR3 reads CASSQEERGMSYNEQFF. For the CDR3, the DNA is TGCGCCAGCAGCCAAGAGGAGCGGGGGATGTCCTACAATGAGCAGTTCTTC.

The chain joins TRBV15 to TRBJ1-5; D is unclear. V was clipped by 4 bases and J by 0 bases, with 10 bases between them. CDR1 is LNHNV, CDR2 YYDKDF, per germline (reference sequence). This CDR3 is 15 amino acids long. The CDR3 region is CATSTRRYSNQPQHF. CDR3 coding DNA: TGTGCCACCAGCACCAGGAGGTATAGCAATCAGCCCCAGCATTTT.

The chain employs TRBV19 and TRBJ1-2; D gene ambiguous. Trimming took 1 base from V and 8 from J, leaving 8 bases between them. The CDR3 sequence is 12 residues long. CDR1 and CDR2 (germline): LNHDA, SQIVND (reference sequence). The CDR3 reads CASSIGGRGYTF. In DNA, the CDR3 is TGTGCCAGTAGTATAGGAGGACGGGGCTACACCTTC. The full variable domain, its missing parts supplied by reference TRBV19 and TRBJ1-2, is DGGITQSPKYLFRKEGQNVTLSCEQNLNHDAMYWYRQDPGQGLRLIYYSQIVNDFQKGDIAEGYSVSREKKESFPLTVTSAQKNPTAFYLCASSIGGRGYTFGSGTRLTVV.

As DNA, the CDR3 is TGTGCCAGCAGCTTATCCGGCCTCATGAACACTGAAGCTTTCTTT. It yields the protein CASSLSGLMNTEAFF. The chain uses TRBV7-9 and TRBJ1-1, with no clear D. V lost 2 bases and J 0 bases, leaving 10 bases between the germline ends. The CDR3 is 15 residues long. Germline lookup yields CDR1 SEHNR and CDR2 FQNEAQ (reference sequence).

The chain links TRBV11-2 to TRBJ1-2, with a possible D match to TRBD1 (5 bases). V gave up 0 bases and J gave up 6 bases, with 17 bases separating them. The CDR3 consists of 16 residues. The germline CDR1 and CDR2 sequences are SGHAT and FQNNGV. As DNA, the CDR3 is TGTGCCAGCAGCTTAGACCGCTCAGGGTTGCGGGATGGCTACACCTTC. It is translated as CASSLDRSGLRDGYTF.

The CDR3 DNA is TGTGCCAGCGCCGGGCCCAGCTCCTACGAGCAGTACTTC. Its protein is CASAGPSSYEQYF. V and J are TRBV7-2 and TRBJ2-7, with no clear D. The CDR3 length is 13 residues. The V end was cut by 8 bases, the J end by 0 bases, with 11 bases between. The V gene's germline CDR1 is SGHTA and CDR2 FQGNSA.

The chain couples TRBV6-2 or TRBV6-3 to TRBJ2-3, with 8 nucleotides matching TRBD1. Germline CDR1 MNHEY, CDR2 SVGEGT. The ends lost 6 bases at V and 1 base at J; junction bases unmatched: 6. The length of the CDR3 is 15 residues. As DNA, the CDR3 is TGTGCCAGCAGCCCAGGACAGGGACGCACAGATACGCAGTATTTT. Protein sequence: CASSPGQGRTDTQYF.

The CDR3 spells CASSSVSGELFF. The CDR3 coding sequence is TGTGCCAGCAGCTCGGTTTCCGGGGAGCTGTTTTTT. The chain carries TRBV5-4 and TRBJ2-2; D unresolved. CDR1 and CDR2 from the germline V gene are SGHNT and YYREEE (reference sequence). V was trimmed by 3 bases and J by 6 bases, leaving 6 bases between them. The CDR3 runs 12 residues.

The J gene is TRBJ2-2, the V gene TRBV7-9; 10 bases fit TRBD1. J gave up 1 base and V 5 bases, and 4 bases lay outside the gene matches. The CDR3 extends over 16 amino acids. Germline CDR1 is SEHNR and CDR2 is FQNEAQ (reference sequence). The DNA of the CDR3 is TGTGCCAGCAGCGACAGGGGGCTGGGGAACACCGGGGAGCTGTTTTTT. Amino acid sequence: CASSDRGLGNTGELFF.

The chain employs TRBV6-1 and TRBJ1-1, with D uncertain. This CDR3 is built from 13 residues. V lost 8 bases to trimming and J lost 6 bases, with 16 bases between them. The V gene's germline CDR1 is MNHNS and CDR2 SASEGT. The CDR3 loop reads CASGTPSTPEAFF. CDR3 in DNA: TGTGCCAGCGGTACCCCCAGTACGCCTGAAGCTTTCTTT.

This sequence joins TRBV5-5 and TRBJ2-5; D gene ambiguous. The V end lost 0 bases, the J end lost 0 bases, and 3 bases lay between the germline ends. CDR3 length: 13 residues. Germline V gives CDR1 SGHKS, CDR2 YYEKEE (reference sequence). The CDR3 reads CASSLGNQETQYF. CDR3 coding DNA: TGTGCCAGCAGCTTGGGTAACCAAGAGACCCAGTACTTC.

The chain carries TRBV15 and TRBJ1-5; 8 bases fit TRBD1. This CDR3 has 13 amino acids. Germline V gene lookup returns CDR1 LNHNV and CDR2 YYDKDF (reference sequence). V was clipped by 6 bases and J by 4 bases; unmatched bases: 2. The CDR3 protein is CATRDRGNQPQHF. The CDR3 DNA reads as TGTGCCACCAGAGACAGGGGAAATCAGCCCCAGCATTTT.

V and J are TRBV7-2 and TRBJ1-1, with D possibly being TRBD1 (5 bases). The ends were cut back, 4 bases at V and 1 base at J, with 13 bases in the middle. The V gene's germline CDR1 is SGHTA and CDR2 FQGNSA. This CDR3 spans 15 amino acids. The CDR3 bases are TGTGCCAGCAGCTATCCGGGACCGAAGAACACTGAAGCTTTCTTT. As protein: CASSYPGPKNTEAFF.

This chain joins TRBV28 and TRBJ1-3; D gene uncertain. Germline assignment: CDR1 MDHEN and CDR2 SYDVKM. Trimming removed 3 bases from V and 0 bases from J, with 6 bases in between. This CDR3 region has 14 residues. The CDR3: CASSFRHSGNTIYF. The DNA of the CDR3 is TGTGCCAGCAGTTTTCGGCACTCTGGAAACACCATATATTTT.